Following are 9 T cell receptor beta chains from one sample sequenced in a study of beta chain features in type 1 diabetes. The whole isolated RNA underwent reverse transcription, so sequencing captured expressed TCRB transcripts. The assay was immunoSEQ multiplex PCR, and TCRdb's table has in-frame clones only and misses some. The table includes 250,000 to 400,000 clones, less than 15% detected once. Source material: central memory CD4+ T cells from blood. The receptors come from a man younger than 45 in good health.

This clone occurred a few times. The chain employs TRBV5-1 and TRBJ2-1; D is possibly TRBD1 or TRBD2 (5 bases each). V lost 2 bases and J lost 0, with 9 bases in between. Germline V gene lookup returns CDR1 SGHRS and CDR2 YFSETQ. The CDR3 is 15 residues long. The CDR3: CASSFQGTSYNEQFF. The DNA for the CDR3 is TGCGCCAGCAGCTTCCAAGGGACCTCCTACAATGAGCAGTTCTTC. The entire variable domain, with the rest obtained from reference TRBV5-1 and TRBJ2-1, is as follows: KAGVTQTPRYLIKTRGQQVTLSCSPISGHRSVSWYQQTPGQGLQFLFEYFSETQRNKGNFPGRFSGRQFSNSRSEMNVSTLELGDSALYLCASSFQGTSYNEQFFGPGTRLTVL.

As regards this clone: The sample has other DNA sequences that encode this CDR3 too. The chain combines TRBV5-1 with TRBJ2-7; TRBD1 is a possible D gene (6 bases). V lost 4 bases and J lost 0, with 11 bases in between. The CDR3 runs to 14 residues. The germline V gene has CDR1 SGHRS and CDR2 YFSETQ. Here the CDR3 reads CASSRTTGSYEQYF. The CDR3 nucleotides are TGCGCCAGCAGCAGGACGACAGGCTCCTACGAGCAGTACTTC.

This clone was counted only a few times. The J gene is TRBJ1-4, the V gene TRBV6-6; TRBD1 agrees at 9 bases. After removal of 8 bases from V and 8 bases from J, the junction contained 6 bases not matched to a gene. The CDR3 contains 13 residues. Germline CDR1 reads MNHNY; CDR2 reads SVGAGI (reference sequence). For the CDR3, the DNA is TGTGCCAGCTGGCGACAGGGGGGGGAAAAACTGTTTTTT. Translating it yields CASWRQGGEKLFF.

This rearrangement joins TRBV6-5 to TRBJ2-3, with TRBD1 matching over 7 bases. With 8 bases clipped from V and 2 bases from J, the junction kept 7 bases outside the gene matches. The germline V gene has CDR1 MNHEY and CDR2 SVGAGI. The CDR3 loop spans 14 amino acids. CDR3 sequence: CASSWGQITDTQYF. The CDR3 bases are TGTGCCAGCTCCTGGGGACAGATCACAGATACGCAGTATTTT.

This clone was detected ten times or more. The CDR3 is CASSLDRVSNEQFF. DNA for the CDR3: TGTGCCAGCAGCTTGGATAGGGTTTCGAATGAGCAGTTCTTC. The V gene is TRBV5-4, the J gene TRBJ2-1; D is uncertain. The CDR3 sequence is 14 residues long. The V end was cut by 0 bases, the J end by 7 bases, with 11 bases between. Per the germline V gene, CDR1 is SGHNT and CDR2 is YYREEE (reference sequence).

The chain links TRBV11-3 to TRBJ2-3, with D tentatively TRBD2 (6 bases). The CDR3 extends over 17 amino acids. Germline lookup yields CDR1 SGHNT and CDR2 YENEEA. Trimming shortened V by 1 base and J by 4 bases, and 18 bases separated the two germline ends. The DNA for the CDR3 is TGTGCCAGCAGCTTAGTAGCCTCCCTAGAGCGGGCAGATACGCAGTATTTT. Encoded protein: CASSLVASLERADTQYF.

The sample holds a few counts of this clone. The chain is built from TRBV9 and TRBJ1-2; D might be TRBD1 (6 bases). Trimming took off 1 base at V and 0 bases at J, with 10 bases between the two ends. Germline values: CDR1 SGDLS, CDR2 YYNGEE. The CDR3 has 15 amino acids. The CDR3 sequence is CASSVMGHANYGYTF. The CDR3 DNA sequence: TGTGCCAGCAGCGTAATGGGACATGCTAACTATGGCTACACCTTC.

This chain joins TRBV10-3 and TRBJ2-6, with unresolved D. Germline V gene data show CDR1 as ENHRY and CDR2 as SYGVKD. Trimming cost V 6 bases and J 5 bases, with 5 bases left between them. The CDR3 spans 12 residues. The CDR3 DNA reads TGTGCCATCAGGGGCTGGGCCAACGTCCTGACTTTC. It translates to CAIRGWANVLTF.

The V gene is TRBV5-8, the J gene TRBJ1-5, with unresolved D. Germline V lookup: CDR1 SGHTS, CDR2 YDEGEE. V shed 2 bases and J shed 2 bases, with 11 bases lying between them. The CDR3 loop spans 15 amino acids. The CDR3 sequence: CASSLLVDGNQPQHF. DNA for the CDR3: TGTGCCAGCAGCTTATTGGTTGACGGCAATCAGCCCCAGCATTTT.